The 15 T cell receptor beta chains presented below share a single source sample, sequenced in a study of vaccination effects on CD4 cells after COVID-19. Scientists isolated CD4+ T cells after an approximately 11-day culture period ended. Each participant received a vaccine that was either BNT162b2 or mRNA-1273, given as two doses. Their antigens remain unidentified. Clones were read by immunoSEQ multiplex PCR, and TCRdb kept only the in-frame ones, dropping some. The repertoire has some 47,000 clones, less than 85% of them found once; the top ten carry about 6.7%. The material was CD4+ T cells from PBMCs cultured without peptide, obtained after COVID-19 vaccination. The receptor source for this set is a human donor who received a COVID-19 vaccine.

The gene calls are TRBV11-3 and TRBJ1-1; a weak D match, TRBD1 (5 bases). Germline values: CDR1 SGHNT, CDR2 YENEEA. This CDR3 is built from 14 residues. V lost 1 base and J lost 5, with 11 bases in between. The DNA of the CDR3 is TGTGCCAGCAGCTTAGGACAGTCGAGAACTGAAGCTTTCTTT. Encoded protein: CASSLGQSRTEAFF.

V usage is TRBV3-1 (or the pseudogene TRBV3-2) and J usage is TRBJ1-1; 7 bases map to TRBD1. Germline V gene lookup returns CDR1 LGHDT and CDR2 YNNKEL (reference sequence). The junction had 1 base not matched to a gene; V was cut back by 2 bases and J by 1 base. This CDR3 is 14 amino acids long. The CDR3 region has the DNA TGTGCCAGCAGCCAAAGGGACAGGAACACTGAAGCTTTCTTT. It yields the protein CASSQRDRNTEAFF.

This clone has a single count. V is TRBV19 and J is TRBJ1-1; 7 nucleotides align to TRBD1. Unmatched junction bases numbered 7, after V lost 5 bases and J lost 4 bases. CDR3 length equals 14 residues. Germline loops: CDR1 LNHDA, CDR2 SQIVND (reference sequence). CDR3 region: CASSSGGGGTEAFF. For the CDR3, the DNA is TGTGCCAGTAGTTCAGGAGGGGGCGGCACTGAAGCTTTCTTT.

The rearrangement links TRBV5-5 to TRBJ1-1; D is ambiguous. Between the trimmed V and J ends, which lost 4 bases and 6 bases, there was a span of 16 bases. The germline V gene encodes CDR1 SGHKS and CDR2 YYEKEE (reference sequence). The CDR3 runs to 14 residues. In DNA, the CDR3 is TGTGCCAGCAGCATAAATCTTCCCGGGGCTGAAGCTTTCTTT. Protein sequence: CASSINLPGAEAFF. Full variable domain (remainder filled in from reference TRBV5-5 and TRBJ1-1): DAGVTQSPTHLIKTRGQQVTLRCSPISGHKSVSWYQQVLGQGPQFIFQYYEKEERGRGNFPDRFSARQFPNYSSELNVNALLLGDSALYLCASSINLPGAEAFFGQGTRLTVV.

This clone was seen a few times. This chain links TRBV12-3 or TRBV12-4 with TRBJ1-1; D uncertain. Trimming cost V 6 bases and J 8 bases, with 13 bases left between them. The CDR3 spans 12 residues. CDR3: CASSTRTVEAFF. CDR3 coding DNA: TGTGCCAGCAGCACCCGGACGGTCGAAGCTTTCTTT.

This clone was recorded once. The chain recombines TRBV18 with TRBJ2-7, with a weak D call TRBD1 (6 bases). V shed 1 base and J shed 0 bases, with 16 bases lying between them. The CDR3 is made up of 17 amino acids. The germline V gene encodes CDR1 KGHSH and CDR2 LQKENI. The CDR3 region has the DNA TGTGCCAGCTCACCACTGGCGGCCGGACAGAGCTCCTACGAGCAGTACTTC. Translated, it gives CASSPLAAGQSSYEQYF. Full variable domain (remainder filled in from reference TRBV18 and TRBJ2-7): NAGVMQNPRHLVRRRGQEARLRCSPMKGHSHVYWYRQLPEEGLKFMVYLQKENIIDESGMPKERFSAEFPKEGPSILRIQQVVRGDSAAYFCASSPLAAGQSSYEQYFGPGTRLTVT.

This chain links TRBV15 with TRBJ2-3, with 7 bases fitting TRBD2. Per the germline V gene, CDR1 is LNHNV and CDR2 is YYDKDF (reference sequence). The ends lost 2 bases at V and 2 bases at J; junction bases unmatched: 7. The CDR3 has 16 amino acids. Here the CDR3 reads CATSRLTSAITDTQYF. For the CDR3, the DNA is TGTGCCACCAGCAGACTTACTAGCGCGATCACAGATACGCAGTATTTT. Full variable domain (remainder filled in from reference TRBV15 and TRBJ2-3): DAMVIQNPRYQVTQFGKPVTLSCSQTLNHNVMYWYQQKSSQAPKLLFHYYDKDFNNEADTPDNFQSRRPNTSFCFLDIRSPGLGDTAMYLCATSRLTSAITDTQYFGPGTRLTVL.

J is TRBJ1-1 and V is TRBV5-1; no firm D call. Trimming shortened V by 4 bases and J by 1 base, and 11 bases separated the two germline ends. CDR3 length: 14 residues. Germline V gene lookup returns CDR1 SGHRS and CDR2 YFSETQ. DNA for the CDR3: TGCGCCAGCAGCCCGAGGTCAGGGAACACTGAAGCTTTCTTT. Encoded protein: CASSPRSGNTEAFF.

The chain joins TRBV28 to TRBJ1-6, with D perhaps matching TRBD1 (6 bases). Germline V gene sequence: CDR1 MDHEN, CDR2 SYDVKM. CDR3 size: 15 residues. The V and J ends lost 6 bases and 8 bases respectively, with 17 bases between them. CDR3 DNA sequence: TGTGCCAGCAGACTACCCGGACAGTTCCATTCACCCCTCCACTTT. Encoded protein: CASRLPGQFHSPLHF.

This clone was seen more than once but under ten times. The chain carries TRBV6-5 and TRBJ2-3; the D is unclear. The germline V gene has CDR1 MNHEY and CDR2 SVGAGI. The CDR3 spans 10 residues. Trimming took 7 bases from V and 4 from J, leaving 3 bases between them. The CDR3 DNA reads TGTGCCAGCAACTCAGATACGCAGTATTTT. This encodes CASNSDTQYF.

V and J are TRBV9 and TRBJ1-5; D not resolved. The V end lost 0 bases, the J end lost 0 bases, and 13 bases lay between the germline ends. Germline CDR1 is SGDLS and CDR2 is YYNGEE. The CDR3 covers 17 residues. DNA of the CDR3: TGTGCCAGCAGCGTAGACCCAGGTGGAAATAGCAATCAGCCCCAGCATTTT. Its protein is CASSVDPGGNSNQPQHF.

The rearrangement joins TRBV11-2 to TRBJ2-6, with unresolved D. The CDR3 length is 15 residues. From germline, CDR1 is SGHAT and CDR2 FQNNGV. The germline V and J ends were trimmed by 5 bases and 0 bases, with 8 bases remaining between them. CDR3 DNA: TGTGCCAGCAGCACCAGGAGCTCTGGGGCCAACGTCCTGACTTTC. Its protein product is CASSTRSSGANVLTF.

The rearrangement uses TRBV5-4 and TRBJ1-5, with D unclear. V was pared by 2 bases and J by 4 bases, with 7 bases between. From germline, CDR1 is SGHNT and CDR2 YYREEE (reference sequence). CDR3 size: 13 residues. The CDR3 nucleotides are TGTGCCAGCAGCTTAGACGCAAATCAGCCCCAGCATTTT. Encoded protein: CASSLDANQPQHF.

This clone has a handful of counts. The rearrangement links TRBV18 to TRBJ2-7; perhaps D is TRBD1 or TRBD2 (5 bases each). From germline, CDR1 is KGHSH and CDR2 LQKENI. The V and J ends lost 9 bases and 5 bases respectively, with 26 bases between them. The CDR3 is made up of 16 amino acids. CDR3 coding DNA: TGTGCCAGTTCAACTATATCGAGGGGTCAAATAGACGAGCAGTACTTC. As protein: CASSTISRGQIDEQYF.

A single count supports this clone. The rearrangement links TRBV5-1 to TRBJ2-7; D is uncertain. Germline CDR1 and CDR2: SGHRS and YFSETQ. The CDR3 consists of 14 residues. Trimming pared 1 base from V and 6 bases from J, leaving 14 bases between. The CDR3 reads CASSLTRKPAEQYF. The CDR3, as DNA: TGCGCCAGCAGCTTGACAAGAAAACCCGCCGAGCAGTACTTC.